Only a few counts were recorded for the clone carrying this T cell receptor (beta chain). Its antigen is unknown. This specimen belongs to a study of blood T cells in healthy people across ages. Study-level points and caveats: More naive CD4+ cells and higher diversity marked long-lived donors relative to aged donors. Donor CMV status was unknown, possibly confounding expanded clonotype changes. It was found that TCR beta diversity correlated strongly with the percentage of naive T cells.

Per sample, a minimum of 6 million PBMCs were isolated. PCR was performed a second time for about 7 to 12 cycles using a sample-barcoded 5' primer and a J-beta primer mix. TCRdb ran MiXCR on the 5' RACE reads and lists one entry per CDR3 protein. The data contain about 570,000 distinct CDR3 sequences, 27% of them seen just once; the ten biggest clones take up approximately 17%. Sequencing was done on a sample of blood. This receptor was taken from a woman in her 70s in good health.

The CDR3 region has the DNA TGTGCCATCAGTGAGTCCCTAGCCAGCTCCTACGAGCAGTACTTC. It translates to CAISESLASSYEQYF. The V call is TRBV10-3, the J call TRBJ2-7; TRBD2 is a possible D gene (5 bases). V was shortened by 0 bases and J by 0 bases, with 9 bases between the two germline ends. The CDR3 runs 15 residues. The germline V gene encodes CDR1 ENHRY and CDR2 SYGVKD.